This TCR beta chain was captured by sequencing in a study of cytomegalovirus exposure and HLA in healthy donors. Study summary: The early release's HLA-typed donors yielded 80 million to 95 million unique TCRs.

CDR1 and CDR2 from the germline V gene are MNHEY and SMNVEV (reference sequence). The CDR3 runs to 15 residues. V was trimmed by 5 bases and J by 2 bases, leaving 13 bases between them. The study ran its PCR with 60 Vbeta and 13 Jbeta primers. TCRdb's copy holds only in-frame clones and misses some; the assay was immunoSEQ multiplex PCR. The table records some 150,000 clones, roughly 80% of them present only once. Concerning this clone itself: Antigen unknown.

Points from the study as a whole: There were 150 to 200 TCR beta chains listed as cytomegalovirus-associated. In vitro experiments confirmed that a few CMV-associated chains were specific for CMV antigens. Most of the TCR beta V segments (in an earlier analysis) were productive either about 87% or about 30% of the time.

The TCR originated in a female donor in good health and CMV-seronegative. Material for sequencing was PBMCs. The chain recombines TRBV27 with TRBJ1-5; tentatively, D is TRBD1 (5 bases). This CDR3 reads CASSPLEGRNQPQHF. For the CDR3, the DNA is TGTGCCAGCAGTCCCCTGGAGGGGCGCAATCAGCCCCAGCATTTT.